Following are 16 T cell receptor beta chains from one sample sequenced in a study of blood T cells in healthy people across ages. Next came a second PCR, run for about 7 to 12 cycles, which used a sample-barcoded 5' primer along with a J-beta primer mix. TCRdb reprocessed the 5' RACE reads with MiXCR, giving one entry per CDR3 protein. Found here are 1.5 million to 2 million distinct CDR3 sequences, about 30% of them singletons; the top ten hold roughly 8%. Input material: blood. Receptor source: a woman in her 30s in good health.

Here the CDR3 DNA reads TGCAGTGCTAATAGCCAGCGGGGGTTAGGAGATACGCAGTATTTT. This encodes CSANSQRGLGDTQYF. V usage is TRBV20-1 and J usage is TRBJ2-3; 8 nucleotides match TRBD2. This CDR3 has 15 residues. After removal of 4 bases from V and 5 bases from J, the junction contained 11 bases not matched to a gene. The germline gives CDR1 DFQATT, CDR2 SNEGSKA (reference sequence).

In this sample, this clonotype turned up a few times. Germline is not matched at one junction end, which may reflect a read error. The chain carries TRBV7-3 and TRBJ2-5, with 7 nucleotides matching TRBD1. Germline lookup yields CDR1 SGHTA and CDR2 FQGTGA. This CDR3 is 15 amino acids long. As DNA, the CDR3 is TGTGCCGGCAGCTTAACTGGGACAGCGAGGGAGACCCAGTACTTC. Protein sequence: CAGSLTGTARETQYF.

The genes are TRBV4-1 and TRBJ2-7; D unresolved. Germline-derived CDR1 and CDR2 are MGHRA and YSYEKL. Trimming removed 1 base from V and 3 bases from J, with 13 bases in between. CDR3 length: 15 residues. This CDR3 is CASSQAMTVGYEQYF. The CDR3 coding sequence is TGCGCCAGCAGCCAAGCGATGACGGTAGGCTACGAGCAGTACTTC.

This clonotype was seen only a few times. The V gene is TRBV9, the J gene TRBJ2-5, with 12 bases that match TRBD2. Germline values: CDR1 SGDLS, CDR2 YYNGEE. The CDR3 has 16 residues. The ends lost 0 bases at V and 4 bases at J; junction bases unmatched: 4. The CDR3 loop reads CASSVGGLAGSETQYF. In nucleotides, the CDR3 is TGTGCCAGCAGCGTAGGAGGACTAGCGGGATCAGAGACCCAGTACTTC.

This clonotype has a count of ten or more. This chain uses TRBV4-1 with TRBJ1-2; no clear D gene. The CDR3 runs to 14 residues. Germline V gene lookup returns CDR1 MGHRA and CDR2 YSYEKL. V lost 3 bases and J lost 3, with 11 bases in between. This CDR3 reads CASSQDDGDYGYTF. The CDR3 DNA reads as TGCGCCAGCAGCCAGGACGATGGGGACTATGGCTACACCTTC.

For this clonotype: The junction departs from the called germline gene at one end, perhaps through a read error. V and J are TRBV7-3 and TRBJ1-1, with unresolved D. Looked up from germline, CDR1 is SGHTA and CDR2 is FQGTGA. CDR3 size: 12 residues. CDR3 DNA: TGTGCCGGCAGCCAACCAAACACTGAAGCTTTCTTT. Translation gives CAGSQPNTEAFF.

This clonotype was detected only a few times. The rearrangement links TRBV29-1 to TRBJ2-5; 7 nucleotides agree with TRBD1. The assigned J gene may be wrong: the sequence end matches TRBJ2-7 better. Germline assignment: CDR1 SQVTM and CDR2 ANQGSEA. The CDR3 runs 13 residues. CDR3 sequence (DNA): TGCAGCGTGAGGGGGCCGGTATCCTACGAGCAGTACTTC. It codes for CSVRGPVSYEQYF.

The CDR3 region has the DNA TGTGCCATCAGTGGGGCGCTAGTGCCCCCCTCCTACGAGCAGTACTTC. This encodes CAISGALVPPSYEQYF. This chain uses TRBV10-3 with TRBJ2-7, with no clear D. Germline lookup yields CDR1 ENHRY and CDR2 SYGVKD. CDR3 length: 16 amino acids. The germline V and J ends were trimmed by 4 bases and 0 bases, with 16 bases remaining between them.

Only a few counts were recorded for this clonotype. The chain is built from TRBV28 and TRBJ2-7; 8 nucleotides agree with TRBD2. CDR1 and CDR2 from the germline V gene are MDHEN and SYDVKM. CDR3 size: 13 residues. The trim removed 7 bases at V and 3 bases at J, leaving 5 bases unmatched. The CDR3: CASKGGGNYEQYF. The CDR3 DNA follows: TGTGCCAGCAAAGGCGGGGGGAACTACGAGCAGTACTTC. The full variable domain, in which reference TRBV28 and TRBJ2-7 provide the parts outside the CDR3, is DVKVTQSSRYLVKRTGEKVFLECVQDMDHENMFWYRQDPGLGLRLIYFSYDVKMKEKGDIPEGYSVSREKKERFSLILESASTNQTSMYLCASKGGGNYEQYFGPGTRLTVT.

This clonotype was detected a few times. CDR3 nucleotide sequence: TGTGCCAGCAGCTTGGAAAGGGGCGCTCGCTACGAGCAGTACTTC. This gives the protein CASSLERGARYEQYF. This chain uses TRBV5-8 with TRBJ2-7; TRBD1 might be the D (5 bases). This CDR3 has 15 residues. Germline CDR1 and CDR2: SGHTS and YDEGEE. Deletions cut 0 bases from V and 3 bases from J, with 13 bases between.

As DNA, the CDR3 is TGCGCCAGCAGCTGGGCTGGGACGACTTACGAGCAGTACTTC. It specifies CASSWAGTTYEQYF. The rearrangement links TRBV5-1 to TRBJ2-7; D possibly uses TRBD1 or TRBD2 (5 bases each). Germline V CDR1 and CDR2: SGHRS, YFSETQ. V shed 3 bases and J shed 4 bases, with 14 bases lying between them. This CDR3 is built from 14 residues.

This clonotype was counted a few times. This chain joins TRBV29-1 and TRBJ1-1; the D is unclear. V lost 3 bases, J lost 1 base, and 6 bases lay in between. Germline CDR1 and CDR2: SQVTM and ANQGSEA. The CDR3 extends over 12 amino acids. CDR3 in amino acids: CSVDWPNTEAFF. CDR3 DNA: TGCAGCGTTGATTGGCCGAACACTGAAGCTTTCTTT.

Many counts were recorded for this clonotype. This rearrangement joins TRBV7-2 to TRBJ1-2, with D tentatively TRBD1 (5 bases). This CDR3 has 12 amino acids. Between the trimmed V and J ends, which lost 8 bases and 8 bases, there was a span of 15 bases. In germline, CDR1 is SGHTA, CDR2 FQGNSA. The CDR3 protein is CASAGRGYGYTF. CDR3 nucleotides: TGTGCCAGCGCCGGACGGGGCTACGGCTACACCTTC.

The table lists this clonotype with a few counts. V usage is TRBV5-1 and J usage is TRBJ1-1; TRBD1 aligns across 7 bases. Germline V gene sequence: CDR1 SGHRS, CDR2 YFSETQ. The V and J ends lost 0 bases and 1 base, in that order; junction bases with no gene match: 12. The CDR3 is 18 residues long. The CDR3 DNA reads as TGCGCCAGCAGCTTGGCCGACAGGGCCTGGGGGGAGAACACTGAAGCTTTCTTT. This sequence encodes CASSLADRAWGENTEAFF.

V usage is TRBV7-2 and J usage is TRBJ2-2, with TRBD2 matching over 9 bases. Germline loops: CDR1 SGHTA, CDR2 FQGNSA. The CDR3 has 13 residues. After removal of 3 bases from V and 11 bases from J, the junction contained 4 bases not matched to a gene. For the CDR3, the DNA is TGTGCCAGCAGCTTGACTAGCGGCCTTGAGCTGTTTTTT. It yields the protein CASSLTSGLELFF.

This clonotype was seen many times. One junction end does not reproduce the germline sequence, and a read error may be involved. This chain connects TRBV20-1 to TRBJ2-7, with D possibly TRBD1 on 6 matching bases. Looked up from germline, CDR1 is DFQATT and CDR2 is SNEGSKA (reference sequence). There are 14 residues in the CDR3. The CDR3 DNA follows: TGCAGTGCTAGGGAAGGACAGATCTCCTCCGAGCAGTACTTC. It specifies CSAREGQISSEQYF.